This T cell receptor beta chain was captured in a study of response to subunit inactivated influenza vaccine. CDR1 MGHRA and CDR2 YSYEKL come from the germline V gene. V lost 0 bases and J lost 6; bases outside the gene matches: 20. This CDR3 is built from 21 residues. TCRdb recomputed calls from the RT-PCR reads with MiXCR, one row per CDR3 protein. Of about 540,000 distinct CDR3 sequences listed, roughly 25% were seen once; the top ten hold about 3%. In addition, the sample was reused for a study of T cells expressing NK-cell markers. Per that study: TCR beta libraries carry UMIs added by 5'RACE template switching. Seven donors tested HCMV-seropositive and one tested seronegative among the eight sequenced. Only alpha-beta TCR T cells were sorted in several experiments, using an anti-gamma-delta TCR antibody.

This chain uses TRBV4-1 with TRBJ2-5; 12 positions match TRBD2. The origin of this receptor is a man in his fifties who received an inactivated influenza vaccine. Source: CD4+ T cells sorted from PBMCs, taken about 13 days after vaccination. CDR3: CASSQDALGLAGGLSLKTQYF. The CDR3 DNA reads as TGCGCCAGCAGCCAAGATGCTCTTGGCCTAGCGGGGGGGCTGTCCCTGAAGACCCAGTACTTC.